Sequencing of this T cell receptor beta chain was carried out in a study of somatic mutations in cytotoxic T cells in rheumatoid arthritis. Clones were read by immunoSEQ multiplex PCR, and TCRdb kept only the in-frame ones, dropping some. Of some 11,000 clones in the sample, 80% were seen once. Regarding the study as a whole: Rheumatoid arthritis patients showed slight TRBV07 underrepresentation, unadjusted for multiple comparisons.

V was clipped by 4 bases and J by 4 bases, with 17 bases between them. From germline, CDR1 is SGHDT and CDR2 YYEEEE. The CDR3 length is 15 residues. With regard to this clone: What it binds is unknown.

This chain links TRBV5-6 with TRBJ1-1; D not resolved. Sequenced: CD8+ T cells sorted from blood. This TCR was recovered from a man aged 45-60 years in good health. CDR3 in DNA: TGTGCCAGCAGCCCAAACCTAGCAATGAGCACTGAAGCTTTCTTT. Amino acid sequence: CASSPNLAMSTEAFF.